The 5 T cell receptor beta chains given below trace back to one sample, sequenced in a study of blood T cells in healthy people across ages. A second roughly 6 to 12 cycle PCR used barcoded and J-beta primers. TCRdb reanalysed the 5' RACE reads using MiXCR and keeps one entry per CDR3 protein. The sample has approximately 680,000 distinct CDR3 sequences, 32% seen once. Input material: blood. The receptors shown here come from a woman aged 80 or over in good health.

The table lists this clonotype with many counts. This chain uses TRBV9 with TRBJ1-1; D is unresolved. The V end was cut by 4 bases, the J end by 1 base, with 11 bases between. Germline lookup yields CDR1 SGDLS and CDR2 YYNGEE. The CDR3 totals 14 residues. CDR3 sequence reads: CASSFQQSNTEAFF. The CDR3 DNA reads TGTGCCAGCAGCTTTCAACAGTCGAACACTGAAGCTTTCTTT.

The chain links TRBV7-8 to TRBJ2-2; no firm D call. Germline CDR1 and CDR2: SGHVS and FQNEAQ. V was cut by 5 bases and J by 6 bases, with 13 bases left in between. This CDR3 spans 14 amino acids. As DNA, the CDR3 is TGTGCCAGCAGCCCCCTCCAAGGAGCCGGGGAGCTGTTTTTT. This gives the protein CASSPLQGAGELFF.

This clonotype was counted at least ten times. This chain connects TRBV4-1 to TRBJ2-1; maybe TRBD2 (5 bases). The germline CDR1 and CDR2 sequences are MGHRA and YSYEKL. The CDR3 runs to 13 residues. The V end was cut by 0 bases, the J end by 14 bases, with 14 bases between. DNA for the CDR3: TGCGCCAGCAGCCAAGATTTGTGGGGAGATAAGTTCTTC. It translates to CASSQDLWGDKFF.

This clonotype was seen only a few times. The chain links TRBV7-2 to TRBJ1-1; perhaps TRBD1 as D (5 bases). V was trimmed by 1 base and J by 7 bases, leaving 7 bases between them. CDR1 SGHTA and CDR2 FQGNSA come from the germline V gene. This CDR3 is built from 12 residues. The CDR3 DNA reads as TGTGCCAGCAGCTTAGTCGGGGGTGAAGCTTTCTTT. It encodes CASSLVGGEAFF. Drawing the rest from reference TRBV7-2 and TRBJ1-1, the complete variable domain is GAGVSQSPSNKVTEKGKDVELRCDPISGHTALYWYRQSLGQGLEFLIYFQGNSAPDKSGLPSDRFSAERTGGSVSTLTIQRTQQEDSAVYLCASSLVGGEAFFGQGTRLTVV.

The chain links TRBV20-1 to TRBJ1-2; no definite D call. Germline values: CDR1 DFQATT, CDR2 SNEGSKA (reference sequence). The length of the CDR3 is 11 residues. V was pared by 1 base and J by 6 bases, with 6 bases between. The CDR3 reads CSARGGNGYTF. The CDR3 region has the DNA TGCAGTGCTAGAGGCGGGAATGGCTACACCTTC.